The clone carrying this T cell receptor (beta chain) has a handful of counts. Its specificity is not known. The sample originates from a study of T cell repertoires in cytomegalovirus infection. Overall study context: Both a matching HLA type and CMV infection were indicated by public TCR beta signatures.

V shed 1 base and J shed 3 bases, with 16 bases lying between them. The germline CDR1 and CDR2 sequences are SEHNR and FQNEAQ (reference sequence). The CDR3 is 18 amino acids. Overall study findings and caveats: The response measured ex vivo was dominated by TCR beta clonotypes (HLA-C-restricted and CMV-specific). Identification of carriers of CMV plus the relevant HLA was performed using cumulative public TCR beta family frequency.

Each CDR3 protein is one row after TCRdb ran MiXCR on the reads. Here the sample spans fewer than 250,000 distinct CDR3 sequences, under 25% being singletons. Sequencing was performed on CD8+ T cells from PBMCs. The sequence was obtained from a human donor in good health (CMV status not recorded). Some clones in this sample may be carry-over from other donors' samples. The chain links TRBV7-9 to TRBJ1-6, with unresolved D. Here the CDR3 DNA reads TGTGCCAGCAGCTTAGGGGCGAGAGTCGAGGACTATAATTCACCCCTCCACTTT. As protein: CASSLGARVEDYNSPLHF.